This record looks at one T cell receptor beta chain sequence and its context. CDR3 length: 13 residues. V lost 3 bases and J 3 bases, leaving 9 bases between the germline ends. Germline V gene data show CDR1 as MDHEN and CDR2 as SYDVKM. The sample belongs to a study of blood T cell repertoires in COVID-19. TCRdb's copy holds only in-frame clones and misses some; the assay was immunoSEQ multiplex PCR. This sample has approximately 500,000 clones, with approximately 83% found just once. This sequence joins TRBV28 and TRBJ2-7; D is undetermined. The receptor's source is a human donor in a cohort sampled during active COVID-19. Specimen: peripheral blood. CDR3 in amino acids: CASSFRIYYEQYF. In DNA, the CDR3 is TGTGCCAGCAGTTTCCGAATCTACTACGAGCAGTACTTC.